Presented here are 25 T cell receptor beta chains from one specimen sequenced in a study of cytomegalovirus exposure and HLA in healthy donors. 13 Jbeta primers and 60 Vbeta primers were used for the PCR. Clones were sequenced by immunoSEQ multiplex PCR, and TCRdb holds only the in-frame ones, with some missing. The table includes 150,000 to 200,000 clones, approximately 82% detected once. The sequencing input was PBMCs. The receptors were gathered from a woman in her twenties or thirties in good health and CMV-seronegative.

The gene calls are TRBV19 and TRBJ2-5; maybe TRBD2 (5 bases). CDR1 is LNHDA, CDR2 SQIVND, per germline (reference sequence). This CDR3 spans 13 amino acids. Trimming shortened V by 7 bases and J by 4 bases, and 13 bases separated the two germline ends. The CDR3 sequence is CASNGLSGETQYF. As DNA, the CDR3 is TGTGCCAGTAACGGGTTAAGCGGAGAGACCCAGTACTTC.

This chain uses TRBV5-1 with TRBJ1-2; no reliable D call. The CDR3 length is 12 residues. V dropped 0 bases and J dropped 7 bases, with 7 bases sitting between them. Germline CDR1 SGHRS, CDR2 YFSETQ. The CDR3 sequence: CASSLARVGYTF. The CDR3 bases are TGCGCCAGCAGCTTGGCGAGGGTTGGCTACACCTTC.

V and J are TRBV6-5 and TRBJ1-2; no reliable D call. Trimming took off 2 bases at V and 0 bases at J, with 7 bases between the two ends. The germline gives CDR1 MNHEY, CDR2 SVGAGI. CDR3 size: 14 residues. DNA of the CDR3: TGTGCCAGCAGTTACGTTCGGGCTAACTATGGCTACACCTTC. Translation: CASSYVRANYGYTF.

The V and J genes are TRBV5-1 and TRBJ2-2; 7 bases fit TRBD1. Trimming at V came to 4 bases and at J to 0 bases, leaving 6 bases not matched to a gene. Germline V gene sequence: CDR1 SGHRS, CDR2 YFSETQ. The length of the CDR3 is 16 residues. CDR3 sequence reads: CASSPGGQANTGELFF. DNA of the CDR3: TGCGCCAGCAGCCCAGGAGGACAGGCGAACACCGGGGAGCTGTTTTTT.

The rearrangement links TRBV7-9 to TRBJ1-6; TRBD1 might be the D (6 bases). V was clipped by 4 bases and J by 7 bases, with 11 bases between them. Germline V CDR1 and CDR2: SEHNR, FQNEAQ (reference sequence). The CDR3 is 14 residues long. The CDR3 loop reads CASSSDSANSPLHF. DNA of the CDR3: TGTGCCAGCAGCTCGGACAGCGCAAATTCACCCCTCCACTTT.

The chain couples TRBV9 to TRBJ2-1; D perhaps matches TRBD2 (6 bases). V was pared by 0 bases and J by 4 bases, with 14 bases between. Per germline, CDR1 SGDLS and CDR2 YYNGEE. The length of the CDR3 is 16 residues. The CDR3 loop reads CASSVDLAPAYNEQFF. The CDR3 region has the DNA TGTGCCAGCAGCGTAGATCTAGCGCCCGCGTACAATGAGCAGTTCTTC.

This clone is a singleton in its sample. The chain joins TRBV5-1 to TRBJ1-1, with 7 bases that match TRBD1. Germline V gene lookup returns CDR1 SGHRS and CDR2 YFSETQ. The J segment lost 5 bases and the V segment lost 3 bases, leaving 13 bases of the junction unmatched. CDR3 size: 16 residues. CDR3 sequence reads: CASSWSLTGVETEAFF. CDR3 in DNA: TGCGCCAGCAGCTGGAGCCTTACAGGGGTAGAAACTGAAGCTTTCTTT. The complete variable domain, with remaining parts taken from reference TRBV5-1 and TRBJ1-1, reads KAGVTQTPRYLIKTRGQQVTLSCSPISGHRSVSWYQQTPGQGLQFLFEYFSETQRNKGNFPGRFSGRQFSNSRSEMNVSTLELGDSALYLCASSWSLTGVETEAFFGQGTRLTVV.

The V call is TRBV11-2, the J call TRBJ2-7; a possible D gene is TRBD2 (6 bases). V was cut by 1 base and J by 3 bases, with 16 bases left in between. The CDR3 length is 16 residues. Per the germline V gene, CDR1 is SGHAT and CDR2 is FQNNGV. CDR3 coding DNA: TGTGCCAGCAGCTTAGTACGCCAGGGAGGTAGCTACGAGCAGTACTTC. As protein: CASSLVRQGGSYEQYF.

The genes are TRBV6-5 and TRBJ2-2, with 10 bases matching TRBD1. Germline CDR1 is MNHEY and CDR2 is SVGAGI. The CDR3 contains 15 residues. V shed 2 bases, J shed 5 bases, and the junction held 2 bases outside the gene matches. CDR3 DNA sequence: TGTGCCAGCAGTTACGGGACAGGGGTAACCGGGGAGCTGTTTTTT. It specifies CASSYGTGVTGELFF.

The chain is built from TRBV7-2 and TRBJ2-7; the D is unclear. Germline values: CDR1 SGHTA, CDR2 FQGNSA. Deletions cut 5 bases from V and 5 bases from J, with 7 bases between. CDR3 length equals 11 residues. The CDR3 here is CASSLTHEQYF. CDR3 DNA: TGTGCCAGCAGCCTGACTCACGAGCAGTACTTC.

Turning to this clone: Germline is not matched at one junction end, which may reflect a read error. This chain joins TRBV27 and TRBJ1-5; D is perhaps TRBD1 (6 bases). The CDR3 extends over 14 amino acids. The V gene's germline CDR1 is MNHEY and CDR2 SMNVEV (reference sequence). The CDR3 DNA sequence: TGTGCCAGCAGTTTATCCCCGGGGGGCAAGCCCCGGCATTTT. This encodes CASSLSPGGKPRHF.

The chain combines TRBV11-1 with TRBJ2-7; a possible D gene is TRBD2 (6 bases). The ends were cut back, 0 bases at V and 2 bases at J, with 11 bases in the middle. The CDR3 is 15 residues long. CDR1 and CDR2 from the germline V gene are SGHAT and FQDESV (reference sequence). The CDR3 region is CASSLAGGNPYEQYF. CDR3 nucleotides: TGTGCCAGCAGCTTAGCGGGAGGTAATCCCTACGAGCAGTACTTC.

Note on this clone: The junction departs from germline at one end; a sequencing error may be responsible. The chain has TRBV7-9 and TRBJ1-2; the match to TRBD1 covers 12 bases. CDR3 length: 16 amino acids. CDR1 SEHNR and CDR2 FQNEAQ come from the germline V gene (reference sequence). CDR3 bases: TGTTCCAGCAGCACTTATGGGACAGGGGGCGCCTATGGCTACACCTTC. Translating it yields CSSSTYGTGGAYGYTF.

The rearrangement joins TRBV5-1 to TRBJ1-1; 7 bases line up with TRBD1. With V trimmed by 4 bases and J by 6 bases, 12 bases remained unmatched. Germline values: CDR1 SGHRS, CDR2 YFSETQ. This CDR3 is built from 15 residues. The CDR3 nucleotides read TGCGCCAGCAGCCCGGCAGGGGGATGGGGGTCTGAAGCTTTCTTT. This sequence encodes CASSPAGGWGSEAFF.

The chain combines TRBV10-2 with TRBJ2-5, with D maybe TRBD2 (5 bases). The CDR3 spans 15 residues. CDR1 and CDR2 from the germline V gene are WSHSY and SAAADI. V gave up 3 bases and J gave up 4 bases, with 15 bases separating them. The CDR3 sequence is CASSDSGLPGETQYF. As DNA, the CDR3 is TGCGCCAGCAGTGACAGCGGACTTCCCGGAGAGACCCAGTACTTC.

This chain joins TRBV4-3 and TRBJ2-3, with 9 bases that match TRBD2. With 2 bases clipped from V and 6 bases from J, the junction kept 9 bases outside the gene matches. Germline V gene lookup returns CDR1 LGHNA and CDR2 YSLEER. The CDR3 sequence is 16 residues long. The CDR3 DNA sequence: TGCGCCAGCAGCCAATCTCGCGGGGGGGTTGCGGATACGCAGTATTTT. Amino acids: CASSQSRGGVADTQYF.

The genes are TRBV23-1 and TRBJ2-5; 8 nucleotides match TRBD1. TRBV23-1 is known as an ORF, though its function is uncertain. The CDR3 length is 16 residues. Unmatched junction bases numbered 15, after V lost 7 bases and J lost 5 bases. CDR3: CASTAPHQGARETQYF. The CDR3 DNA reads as TGCGCCAGCACTGCCCCCCATCAGGGGGCCAGGGAGACCCAGTACTTC.

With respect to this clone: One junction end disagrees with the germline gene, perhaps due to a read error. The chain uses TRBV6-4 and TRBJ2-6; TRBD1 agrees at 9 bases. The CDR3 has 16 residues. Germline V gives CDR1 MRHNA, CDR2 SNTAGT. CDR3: CASRGQGLSGANGLTF. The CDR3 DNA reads TGTGCCAGCAGGGGACAGGGACTCTCTGGGGCCAACGGCCTGACTTTC.

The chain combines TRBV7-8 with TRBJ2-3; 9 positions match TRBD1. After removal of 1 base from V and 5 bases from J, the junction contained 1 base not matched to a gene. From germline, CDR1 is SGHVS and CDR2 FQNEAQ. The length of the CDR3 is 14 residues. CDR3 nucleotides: TGTGCCAGCAGCTTAGGGACAGGGGTAGATACGCAGTATTTT. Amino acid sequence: CASSLGTGVDTQYF. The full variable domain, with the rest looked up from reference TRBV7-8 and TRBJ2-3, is GAGVSQSPRYKVAKRGQDVALRCDPISGHVSLFWYQQALGQGPEFLTYFQNEAQLDKSGLPSDRFFAERPEGSVSTLKIQRTQQEDSAVYLCASSLGTGVDTQYFGPGTRLTVL.

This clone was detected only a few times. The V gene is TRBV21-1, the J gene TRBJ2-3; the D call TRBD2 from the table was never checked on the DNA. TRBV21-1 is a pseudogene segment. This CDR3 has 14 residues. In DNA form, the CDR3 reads TGTGCCAGCGGGTCGGGAGGGTGTACAGATACGCAGTATTTT. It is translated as CASGSGGCTDTQYF.

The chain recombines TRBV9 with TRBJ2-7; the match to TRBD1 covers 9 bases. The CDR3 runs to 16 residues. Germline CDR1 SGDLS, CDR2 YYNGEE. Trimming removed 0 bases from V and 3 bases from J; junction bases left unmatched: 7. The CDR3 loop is CASSVDSGTGSYEQYF. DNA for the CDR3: TGTGCCAGCAGCGTAGATTCAGGGACAGGGAGCTACGAGCAGTACTTC.

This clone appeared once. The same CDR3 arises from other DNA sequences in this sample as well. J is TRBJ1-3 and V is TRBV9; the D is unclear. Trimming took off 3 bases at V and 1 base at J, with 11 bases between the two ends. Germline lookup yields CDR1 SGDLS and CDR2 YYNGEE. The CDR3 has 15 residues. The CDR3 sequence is CASSASGASGNTIYF. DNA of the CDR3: TGTGCCAGCAGCGCCTCAGGTGCTTCTGGAAACACCATATATTTT.

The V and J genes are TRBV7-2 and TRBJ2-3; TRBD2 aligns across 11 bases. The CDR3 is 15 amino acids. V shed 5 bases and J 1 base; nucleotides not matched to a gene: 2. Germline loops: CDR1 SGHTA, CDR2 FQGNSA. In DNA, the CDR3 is TGTGCCAGCAGCCGTAGCGGGGGGGGCACAGATACGCAGTATTTT. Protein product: CASSRSGGGTDTQYF.

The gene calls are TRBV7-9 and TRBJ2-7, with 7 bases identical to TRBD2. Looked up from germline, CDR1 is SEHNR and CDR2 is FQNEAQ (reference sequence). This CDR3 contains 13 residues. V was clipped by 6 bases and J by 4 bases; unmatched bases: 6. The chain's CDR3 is CASSSREGYEQYF. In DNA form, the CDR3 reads TGTGCCAGCAGTTCCAGGGAGGGATACGAGCAGTACTTC.

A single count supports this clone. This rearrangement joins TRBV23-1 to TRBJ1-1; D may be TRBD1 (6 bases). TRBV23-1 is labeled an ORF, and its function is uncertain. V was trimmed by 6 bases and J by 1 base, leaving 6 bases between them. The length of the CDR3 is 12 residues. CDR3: CASRQGNTEAFF. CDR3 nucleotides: TGCGCCAGCAGACAGGGGAACACTGAAGCTTTCTTT.